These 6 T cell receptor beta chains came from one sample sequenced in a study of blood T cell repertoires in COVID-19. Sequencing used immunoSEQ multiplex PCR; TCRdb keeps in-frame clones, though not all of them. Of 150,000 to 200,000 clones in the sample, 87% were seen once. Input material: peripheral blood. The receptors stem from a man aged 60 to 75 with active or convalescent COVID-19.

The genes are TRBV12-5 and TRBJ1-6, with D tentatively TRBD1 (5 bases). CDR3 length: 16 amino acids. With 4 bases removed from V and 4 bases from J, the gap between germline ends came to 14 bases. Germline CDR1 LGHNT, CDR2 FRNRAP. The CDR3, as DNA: TGTGCTAGTGGTTCCCCCGACAGTCTGTATAATTCACCCCTCCACTTT. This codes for CASGSPDSLYNSPLHF.

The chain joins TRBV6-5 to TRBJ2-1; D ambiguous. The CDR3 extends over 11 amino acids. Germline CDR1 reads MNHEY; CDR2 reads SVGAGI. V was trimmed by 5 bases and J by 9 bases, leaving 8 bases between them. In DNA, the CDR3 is TGTGCCAGCAGTAACTTCCTTGAGCAGTTCTTC. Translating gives CASSNFLEQFF.

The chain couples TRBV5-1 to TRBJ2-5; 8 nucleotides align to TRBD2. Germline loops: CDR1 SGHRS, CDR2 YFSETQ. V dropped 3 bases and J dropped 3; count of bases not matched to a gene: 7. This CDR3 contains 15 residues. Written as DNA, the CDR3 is TGCGCCAGCAGCTGGACCGGGACTAGGGAAGAGACCCAGTACTTC. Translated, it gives CASSWTGTREETQYF.

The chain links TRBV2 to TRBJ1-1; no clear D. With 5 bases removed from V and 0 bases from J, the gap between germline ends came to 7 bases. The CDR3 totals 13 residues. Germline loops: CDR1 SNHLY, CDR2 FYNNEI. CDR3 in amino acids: CASSPVLNTEAFF. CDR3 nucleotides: TGTGCCAGCAGTCCCGTTCTGAACACTGAAGCTTTCTTT.

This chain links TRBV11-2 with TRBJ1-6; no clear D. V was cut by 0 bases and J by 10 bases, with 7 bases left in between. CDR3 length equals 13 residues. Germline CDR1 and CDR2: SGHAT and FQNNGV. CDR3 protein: CASSLEAGSPLHF. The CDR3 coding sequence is TGTGCCAGCAGCTTAGAGGCCGGGTCACCCCTCCACTTT.

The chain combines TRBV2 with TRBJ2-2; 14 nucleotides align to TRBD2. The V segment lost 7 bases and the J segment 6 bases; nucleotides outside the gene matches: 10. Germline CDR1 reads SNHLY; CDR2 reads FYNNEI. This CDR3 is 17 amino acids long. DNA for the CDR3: TGTGCCAGCATTTTGACTAGCGGGGGGGCCGGCTCCGGGGAGCTGTTTTTT. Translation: CASILTSGGAGSGELFF.